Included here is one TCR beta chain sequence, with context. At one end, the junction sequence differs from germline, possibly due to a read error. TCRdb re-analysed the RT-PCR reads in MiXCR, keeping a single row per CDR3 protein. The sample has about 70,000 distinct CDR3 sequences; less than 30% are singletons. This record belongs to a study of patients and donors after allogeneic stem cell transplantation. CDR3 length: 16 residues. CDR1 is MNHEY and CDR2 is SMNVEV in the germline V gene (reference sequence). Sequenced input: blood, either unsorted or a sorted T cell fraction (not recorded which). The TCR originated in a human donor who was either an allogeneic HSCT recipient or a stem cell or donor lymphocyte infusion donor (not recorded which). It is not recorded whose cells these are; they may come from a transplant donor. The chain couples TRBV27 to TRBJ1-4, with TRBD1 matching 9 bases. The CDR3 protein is CASRTLGDRAKEKLFF. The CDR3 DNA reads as TGTGCCAGCAGAACACTAGGGGACAGGGCTAAGGAAAAACTGTTTTTT.